The clone carrying this TCR beta chain was seen a few times. Its antigen is unknown. The data stem from a study of glioma-infiltrating T cells. General study findings and limits: Only very few CDR3 sequences appeared in both tissue and blood. A blood CDR3 motif signature was depleted in highly divergent patients.

Amplification of TCR alpha and beta CDR3 regions from RNA used iRepertoire nested multiplex PCR. Input was about 100-450 ng of tissue mRNA or PBMC total RNA. MiXCR, applied by TCRdb to the multiplex PCR reads, yields one record per CDR3 protein. Counted here are more than 300,000 distinct CDR3 sequences, roughly two fifths occurring once; the ten biggest clones make up more than 10%. The junction had 6 bases not matched to a gene; V was cut back by 3 bases and J by 6 bases. CDR3 size: 14 residues. Germline lookup yields CDR1 SGHTS and CDR2 YDEGEE. V usage is TRBV5-8 and J usage is TRBJ1-5, with 7 bases matching TRBD1. Sequenced material: glioma tissue, nonneoplastic brain tissue, or PBMCs (not recorded which). The source of this sequence is a human donor with low-grade glioma or glioblastoma, undergoing nonglioma brain surgery, or in good health (not recorded which). As DNA, the CDR3 is TGTGCCAGCAGCTGGAACAGGGGACGTCAGCCCCAGCATTTT. This codes for CASSWNRGRQPQHF.